This section outlines one T cell receptor (beta chain) sequence together with its context. Its antigen has not been determined. The input lacks base qualities; no much larger clone sits a single base away. The entry originates in a study of vaccination effects on CD4 cells after COVID-19 (dated by TCRdb to the early 2020s). Turning to the overall study: Each participant received two doses of an mRNA SARS-CoV-2 vaccine, either BNT162b2 or mRNA-1273. Cultures from other donors in the study were sequenced with the Oncomine TCR Beta short-read assay on an Illumina iSeq 100. Altogether, 10 COVID-19 convalescent patients and a few SARS-CoV-2-naive healthy vaccine recipients made up the full study. The study compared SARS-CoV-2 spike-specific CD4+ TCR repertoires before and after mRNA vaccination in COVID-19 convalescent patients and infection-naive vaccine recipients.

Overall results and qualifications from the work: The study was limited by a small number of convalescent patients and lacked early post-infection timepoints. At late post-vaccination timepoints, both infection-induced and vaccine-induced clones showed marked clonal contraction, consistent with waning T cell responses. Among healthy vaccine recipients, nearly all vaccine-induced clones were SARS-CoV-2 mono-reactive, and just 1 of 255 was cross-reactive with common cold coronaviruses.

The protocol used for the library was the immunoSEQ multiplex PCR assay. DNA from the cultured, isolated CD4+ T cells was subjected to TCR beta CDR3 sequencing. On the study's bioinformatics: Non-productive TCR sequences were discarded, and reads were trimmed to the CDR3 region, with only CDR3s of 7 or more amino acids retained. The MANAFEST web app was used to pick out antigen-specific clonotypes by comparing their expansion in peptide wells with that in reference cultures. Positive clones required FDR<0.05 expansion versus reference and all other wells, odds ratio above 5, and frequency above 0.1% in two replicate wells. Clonotypes significantly expanded in SARS-CoV-2 spike wells and in at least one common cold coronavirus spike condition were defined as cross-reactive. CDR3 similarity was assessed by Levenshtein distance using the stringdist R package, and unrooted trees were constructed with ape in R 3.6.1. TCRdb stores this immuneACCESS table with in-frame sequences only. Part of the clones is absent; in the studies checked, under half of the shortfall reflects unresolved V genes, and no reason is known for the rest. V and J calls and clone size are as listed in that table; D and trimming were resolved from the DNA. For this sample the table gives 41,000 or so clones, of which 77% were detected only once. Of the sample, approximately 2.9% is held by the ten largest clones.

CDR1 is given as SGHTA and CDR2 as FQGTGA, both from the germline V gene. The CDR3 runs 14 residues from the cysteine to the phenylalanine. Just the 42-base CDR3 DNA is kept, in frame starting at base 1. V is clipped by 3 bases and J by 0 bases, and the sequence between their germline boundaries is 8 bases long. The ViraFEST assay stimulated PBMC with viral peptide pools and then used TCR sequencing to identify antigen-specific CD4+ T cell clonotypes by expansion. After approximately 11 days of culture, CD4+ T cells were isolated with the EasySep CD4+ T cell isolation kit. None of the healthy vaccine recipients had a prior SARS-CoV-2 infection, which was confirmed by nucleocapsid antibody tests that came back negative both before and after vaccination. Approximately 2.1 million PBMC per well were cultured in IMDM with roughly 5% human AB serum, 10 IU/ml IL-2 and gentamicin, plus 10 ug/ml peptides. Half of the culture medium was replaced with fresh IL-2-containing medium on days 3 and 7. Unless noted otherwise, every peptide stimulation condition was cultured in triplicate wells. PBMC were separated from whole blood using Ficoll-Paque Plus gradient centrifugation and were then either cryopreserved at -140C or used fresh. The spike proteins of SARS-CoV-2 and of the common cold coronaviruses HCoV-NL63, HCoV-OC43 and HCoV-229E were spanned by overlapping peptide pools. The QIAamp micro DNA kit was used to extract genomic DNA from the cultured CD4+ T cells.

Sample: CD4+ T cells from PBMCs cultured with HCoV-NL63 spike peptides, taken before COVID-19 vaccination. Reading the label with the study, this specimen's cell subset or site is: HCoV-NL63 spike overlapping peptide pool stimulation. The chain joins TRBV7-3 to TRBJ1-1, and TRBD1 may be the D gene, going by 6 matching bases. This clonotype originated in a human donor who received a COVID-19 vaccine. The CDR3 amino acid sequence is: CASSLGGLNTEAFF. The DNA sequence reads TGTGCCAGCAGCTTGGGGGGCCTGAACACTGAAGCTTTCTTT.